The present T cell receptor (beta chain) was sequenced within a study of blood T cell repertoires in COVID-19. Authors' analysis steps: By means of reference gene primer amplification, nucleated cell counts were estimated. Sequencing was performed with immunoSEQ multiplex PCR; in TCRdb, only in-frame clones are kept and a portion is missing. The V and J calls and clone size come from that table; D and trimming were worked out from the DNA. The sample has about 65,000 clones; 90% are singletons. Sequencing used peripheral blood. The receptor comes from a man between 60 and 70 years old with acute or convalescent COVID-19.

The CDR3 is CASSRSSDRGSEKLFF. The CDR3 DNA is TGCGCCAGCAGCCGTTCTAGCGACAGGGGATCTGAAAAACTGTTTTTT. J is TRBJ1-4 and V is TRBV5-1; 8 bases agree with TRBD1. J was trimmed by 7 bases and V by 4 bases; bases with no gene match: 12. Germline assignment: CDR1 SGHRS and CDR2 YFSETQ. The CDR3 runs 16 residues.